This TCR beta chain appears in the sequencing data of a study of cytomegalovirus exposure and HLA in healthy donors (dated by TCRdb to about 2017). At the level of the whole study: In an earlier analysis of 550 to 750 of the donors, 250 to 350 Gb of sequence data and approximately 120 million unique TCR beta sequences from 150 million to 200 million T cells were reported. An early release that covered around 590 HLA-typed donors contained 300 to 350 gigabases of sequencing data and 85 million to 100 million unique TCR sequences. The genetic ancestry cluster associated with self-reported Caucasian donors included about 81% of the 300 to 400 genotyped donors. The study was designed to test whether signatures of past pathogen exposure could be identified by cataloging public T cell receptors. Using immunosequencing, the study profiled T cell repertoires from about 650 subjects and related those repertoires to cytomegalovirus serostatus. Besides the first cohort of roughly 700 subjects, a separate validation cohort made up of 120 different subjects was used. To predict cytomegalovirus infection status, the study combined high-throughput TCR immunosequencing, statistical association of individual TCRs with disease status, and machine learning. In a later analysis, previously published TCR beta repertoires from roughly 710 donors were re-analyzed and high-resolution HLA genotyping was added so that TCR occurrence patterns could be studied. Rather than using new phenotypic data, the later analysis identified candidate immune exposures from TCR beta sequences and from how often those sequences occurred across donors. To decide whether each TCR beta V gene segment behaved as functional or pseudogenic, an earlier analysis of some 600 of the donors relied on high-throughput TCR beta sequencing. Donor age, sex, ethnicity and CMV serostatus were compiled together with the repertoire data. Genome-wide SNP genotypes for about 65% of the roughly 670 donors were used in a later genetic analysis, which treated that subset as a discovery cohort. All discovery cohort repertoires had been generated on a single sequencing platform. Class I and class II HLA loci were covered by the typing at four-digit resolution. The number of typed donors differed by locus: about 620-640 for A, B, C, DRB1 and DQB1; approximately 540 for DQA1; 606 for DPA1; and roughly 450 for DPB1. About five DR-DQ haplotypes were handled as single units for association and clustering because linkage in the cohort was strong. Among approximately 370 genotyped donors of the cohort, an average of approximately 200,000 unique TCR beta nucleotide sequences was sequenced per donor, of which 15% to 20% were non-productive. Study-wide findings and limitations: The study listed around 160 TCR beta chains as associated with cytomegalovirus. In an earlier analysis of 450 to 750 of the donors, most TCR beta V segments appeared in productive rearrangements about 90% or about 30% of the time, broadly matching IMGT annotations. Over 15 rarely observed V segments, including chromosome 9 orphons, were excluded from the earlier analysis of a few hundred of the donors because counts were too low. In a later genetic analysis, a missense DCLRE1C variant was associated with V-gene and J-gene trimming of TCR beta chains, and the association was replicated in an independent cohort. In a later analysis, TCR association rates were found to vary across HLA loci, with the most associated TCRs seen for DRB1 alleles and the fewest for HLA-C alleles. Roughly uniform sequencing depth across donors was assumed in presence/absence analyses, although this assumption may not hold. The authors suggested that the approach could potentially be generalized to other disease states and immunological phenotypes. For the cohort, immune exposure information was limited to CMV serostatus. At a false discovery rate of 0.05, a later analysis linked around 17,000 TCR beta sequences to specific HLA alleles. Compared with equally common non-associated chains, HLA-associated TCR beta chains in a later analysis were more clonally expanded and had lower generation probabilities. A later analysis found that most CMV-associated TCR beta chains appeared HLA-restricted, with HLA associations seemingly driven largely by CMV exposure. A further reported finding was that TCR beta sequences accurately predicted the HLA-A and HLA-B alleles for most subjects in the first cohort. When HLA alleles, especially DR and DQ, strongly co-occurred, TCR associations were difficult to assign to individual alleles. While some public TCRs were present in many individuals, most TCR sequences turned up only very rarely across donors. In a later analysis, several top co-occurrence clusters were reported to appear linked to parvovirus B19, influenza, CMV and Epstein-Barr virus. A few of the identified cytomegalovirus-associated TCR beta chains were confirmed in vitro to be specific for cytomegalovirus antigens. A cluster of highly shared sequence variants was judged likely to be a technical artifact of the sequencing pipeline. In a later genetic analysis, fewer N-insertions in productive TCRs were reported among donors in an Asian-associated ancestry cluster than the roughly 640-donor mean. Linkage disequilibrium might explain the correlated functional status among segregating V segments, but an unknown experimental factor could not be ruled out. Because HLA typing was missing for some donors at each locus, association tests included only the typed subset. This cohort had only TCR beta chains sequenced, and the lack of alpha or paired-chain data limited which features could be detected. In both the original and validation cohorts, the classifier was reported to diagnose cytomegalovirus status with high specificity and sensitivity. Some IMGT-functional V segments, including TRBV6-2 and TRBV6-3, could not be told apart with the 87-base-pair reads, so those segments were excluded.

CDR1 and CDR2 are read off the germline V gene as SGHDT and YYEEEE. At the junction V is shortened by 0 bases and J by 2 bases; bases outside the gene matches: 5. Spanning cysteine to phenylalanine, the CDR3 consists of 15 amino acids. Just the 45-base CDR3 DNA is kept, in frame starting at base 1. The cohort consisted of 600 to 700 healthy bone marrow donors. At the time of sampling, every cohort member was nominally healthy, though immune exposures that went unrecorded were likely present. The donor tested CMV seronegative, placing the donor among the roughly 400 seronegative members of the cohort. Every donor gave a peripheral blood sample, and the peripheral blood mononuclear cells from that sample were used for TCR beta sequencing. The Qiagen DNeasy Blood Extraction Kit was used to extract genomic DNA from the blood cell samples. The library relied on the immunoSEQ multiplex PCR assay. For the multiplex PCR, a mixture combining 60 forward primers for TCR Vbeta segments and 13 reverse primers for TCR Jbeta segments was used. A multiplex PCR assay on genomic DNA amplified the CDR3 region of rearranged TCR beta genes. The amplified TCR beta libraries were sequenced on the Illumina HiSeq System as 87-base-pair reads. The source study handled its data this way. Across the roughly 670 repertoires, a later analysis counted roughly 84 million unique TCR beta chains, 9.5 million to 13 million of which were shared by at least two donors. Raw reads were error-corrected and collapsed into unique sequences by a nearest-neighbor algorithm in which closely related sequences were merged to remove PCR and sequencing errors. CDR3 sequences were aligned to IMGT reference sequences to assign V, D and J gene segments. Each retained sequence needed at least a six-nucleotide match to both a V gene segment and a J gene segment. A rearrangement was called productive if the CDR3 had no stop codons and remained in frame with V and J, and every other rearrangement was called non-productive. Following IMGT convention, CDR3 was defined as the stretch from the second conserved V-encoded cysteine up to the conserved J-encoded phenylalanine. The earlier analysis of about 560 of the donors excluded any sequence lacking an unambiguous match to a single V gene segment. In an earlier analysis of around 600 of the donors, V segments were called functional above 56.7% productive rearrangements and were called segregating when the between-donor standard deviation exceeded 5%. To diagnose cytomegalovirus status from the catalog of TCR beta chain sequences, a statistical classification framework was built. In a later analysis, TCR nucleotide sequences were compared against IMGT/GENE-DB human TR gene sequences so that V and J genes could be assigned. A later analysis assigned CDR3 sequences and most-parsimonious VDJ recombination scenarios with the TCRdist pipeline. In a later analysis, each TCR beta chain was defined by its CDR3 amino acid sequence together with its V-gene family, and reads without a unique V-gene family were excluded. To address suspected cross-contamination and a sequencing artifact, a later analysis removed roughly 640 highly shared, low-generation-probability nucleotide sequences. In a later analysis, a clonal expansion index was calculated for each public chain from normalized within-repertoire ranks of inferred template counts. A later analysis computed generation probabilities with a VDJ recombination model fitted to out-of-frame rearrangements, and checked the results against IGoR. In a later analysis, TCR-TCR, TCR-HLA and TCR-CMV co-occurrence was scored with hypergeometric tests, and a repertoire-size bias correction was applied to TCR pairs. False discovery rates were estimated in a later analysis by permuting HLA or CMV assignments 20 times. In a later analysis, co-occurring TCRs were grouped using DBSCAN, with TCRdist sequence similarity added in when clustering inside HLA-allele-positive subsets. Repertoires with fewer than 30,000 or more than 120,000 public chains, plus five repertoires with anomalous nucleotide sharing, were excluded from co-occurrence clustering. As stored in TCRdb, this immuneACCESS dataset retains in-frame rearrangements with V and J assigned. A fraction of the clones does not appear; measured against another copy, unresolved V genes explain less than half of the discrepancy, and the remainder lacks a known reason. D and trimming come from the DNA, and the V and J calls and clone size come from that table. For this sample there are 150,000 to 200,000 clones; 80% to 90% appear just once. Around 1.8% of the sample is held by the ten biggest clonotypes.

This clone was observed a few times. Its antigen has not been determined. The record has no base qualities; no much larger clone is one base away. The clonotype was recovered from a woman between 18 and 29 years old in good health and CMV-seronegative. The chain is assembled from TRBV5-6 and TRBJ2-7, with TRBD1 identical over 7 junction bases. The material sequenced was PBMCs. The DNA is TGTGCCAGCAGCTTGGAGACAGGGCCAGCCTACGAGCAGTACTTC. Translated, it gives CASSLETGPAYEQYF.